What follows are 7 T cell receptor beta chains derived from one specimen sequenced in a study of CD8 T cell repertoires and HIV-1 epitope variants. These TCRs are of unknown antigen specificity. Generated by immunoSEQ multiplex PCR, the TCRdb table keeps only in-frame clones and is missing some. Of roughly 5,200 clones in the sample, about 63% were seen once. Specimen: cultured CD8+ T cells derived from PBMCs. These receptors were obtained from a male donor with HIV.

The chain is built from TRBV30 and TRBJ1-2; D is perhaps TRBD1 (5 bases). V lost 3 bases to trimming and J lost 8 bases, with 16 bases between them. Germline V gene data show CDR1 as GTSNPN and CDR2 as SVGIG (reference sequence). The CDR3 extends over 13 amino acids. The CDR3 DNA is TGTGCCTGGAGCCCCGGCGGGACGAGGGGCTACACCTTC. Its translation: CAWSPGGTRGYTF.

This chain connects TRBV9 to TRBJ2-1; 10 nucleotides align to TRBD2. Germline V gene lookup returns CDR1 SGDLS and CDR2 YYNGEE. The V and J ends lost 3 bases and 8 bases, in that order; junction bases with no gene match: 14. This CDR3 has 17 residues. The CDR3 DNA sequence: TGTGCCAGCAGCGGACTCTCTCGGGGACTAGCGATGGATGAGCAGTTCTTC. This codes for CASSGLSRGLAMDEQFF.

A few counts support this clone. This rearrangement joins TRBV27 to TRBJ2-2; 7 nucleotides agree with TRBD2. V trimming: 3 bases; J trimming: 2 bases; junction bases outside the gene matches: 12. The CDR3 has 18 residues. Germline CDR1 is MNHEY and CDR2 is SMNVEV (reference sequence). The CDR3 here is CASSFGLAVLGNTGELFF. The DNA for the CDR3 is TGTGCCAGCAGTTTTGGGCTAGCGGTTCTCGGCAACACCGGGGAGCTGTTTTTT.

The gene calls are TRBV27 and TRBJ2-7; TRBD2 matches at 10 bases. This CDR3 is built from 16 residues. Germline lookup yields CDR1 MNHEY and CDR2 SMNVEV (reference sequence). The ends lost 5 bases at V and 6 bases at J; junction bases unmatched: 13. CDR3 sequence reads: CASSRFTSGEYVEQYF. DNA for the CDR3: TGTGCCAGCAGTCGGTTCACTAGCGGGGAGTACGTCGAGCAGTACTTC.

This sequence joins TRBV5-1 and TRBJ2-1; D possibly corresponds to TRBD1 (5 bases). The CDR3 consists of 13 residues. The germline V gene encodes CDR1 SGHRS and CDR2 YFSETQ. V was pared by 4 bases and J by 6 bases, with 11 bases between. This CDR3 is CASSGRVSNEQFF. CDR3 bases: TGCGCCAGCAGCGGCAGGGTAAGCAATGAGCAGTTCTTC.

The rearrangement uses TRBV5-5 and TRBJ1-2, with no clear D. Germline-derived CDR1 and CDR2 are SGHKS and YYEKEE (reference sequence). The CDR3 runs 14 residues. Trimming removed 2 bases at V and 1 base at J, with 9 bases between. The CDR3 DNA reads TGTGCCAGCAGCTTTACAGATGATAACTATGGCTACACCTTC. Its translation: CASSFTDDNYGYTF.

V and J are TRBV9 and TRBJ1-1; TRBD1 is a possible D gene (5 bases). From germline, CDR1 is SGDLS and CDR2 YYNGEE. The CDR3 loop spans 15 amino acids. V lost 4 bases and J lost 5, with 18 bases in between. CDR3 region: CASSHAPGRDTEAFF. The CDR3 DNA sequence: TGTGCCAGCAGCCACGCACCAGGGCGCGATACTGAAGCTTTCTTT.